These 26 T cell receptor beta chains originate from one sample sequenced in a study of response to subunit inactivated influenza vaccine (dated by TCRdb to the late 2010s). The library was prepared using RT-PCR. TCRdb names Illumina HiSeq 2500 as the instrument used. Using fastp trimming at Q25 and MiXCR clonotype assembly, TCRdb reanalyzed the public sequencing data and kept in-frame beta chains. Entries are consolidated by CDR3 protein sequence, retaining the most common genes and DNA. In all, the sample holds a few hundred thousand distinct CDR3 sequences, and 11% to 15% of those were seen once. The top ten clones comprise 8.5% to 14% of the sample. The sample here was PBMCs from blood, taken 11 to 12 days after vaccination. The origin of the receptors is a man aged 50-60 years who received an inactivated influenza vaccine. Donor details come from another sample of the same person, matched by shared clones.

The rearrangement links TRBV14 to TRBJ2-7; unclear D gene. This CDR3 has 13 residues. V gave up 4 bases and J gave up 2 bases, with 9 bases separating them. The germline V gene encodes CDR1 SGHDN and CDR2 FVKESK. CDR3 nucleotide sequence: TGTGCCAGCAGCCGGTCGGTTACCTACGAGCAGTACTTC. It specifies CASSRSVTYEQYF.

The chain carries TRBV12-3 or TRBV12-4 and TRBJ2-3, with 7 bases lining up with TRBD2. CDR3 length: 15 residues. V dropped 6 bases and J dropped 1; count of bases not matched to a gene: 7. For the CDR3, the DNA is TGTGCCAGCAGACTGGGAGGGCCGGGCACAGATACGCAGTATTTT. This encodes CASRLGGPGTDTQYF.

The CDR3 DNA reads as TGTGCCAGCAGCTTGCGAGGGTCGAGGGAGCTGTTTTTT. Translated, it gives CASSLRGSRELFF. This chain connects TRBV7-2 to TRBJ2-2, with D perhaps TRBD2 (5 bases). Per the germline V gene, CDR1 is SGHTA and CDR2 is FQGNSA. The V end lost 3 bases, the J end lost 9 bases, and 11 bases lay between the germline ends. The CDR3 sequence is 13 residues long.

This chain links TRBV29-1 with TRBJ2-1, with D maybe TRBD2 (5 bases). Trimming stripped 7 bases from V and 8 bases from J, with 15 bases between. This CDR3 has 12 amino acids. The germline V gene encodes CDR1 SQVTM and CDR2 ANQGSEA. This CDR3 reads CSGKRDPHEQFF. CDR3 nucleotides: TGCAGCGGGAAACGGGATCCCCATGAGCAGTTCTTC.

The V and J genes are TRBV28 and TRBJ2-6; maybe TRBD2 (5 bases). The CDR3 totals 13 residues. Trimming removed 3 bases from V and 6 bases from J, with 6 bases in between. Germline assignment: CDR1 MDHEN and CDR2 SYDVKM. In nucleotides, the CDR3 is TGTGCCAGCAGTTTCGGGGAGGCCAACGTCCTGACTTTC. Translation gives CASSFGEANVLTF. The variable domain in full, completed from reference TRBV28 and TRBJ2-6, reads DVKVTQSSRYLVKRTGEKVFLECVQDMDHENMFWYRQDPGLGLRLIYFSYDVKMKEKGDIPEGYSVSREKKERFSLILESASTNQTSMYLCASSFGEANVLTFGAGSRLTVL.

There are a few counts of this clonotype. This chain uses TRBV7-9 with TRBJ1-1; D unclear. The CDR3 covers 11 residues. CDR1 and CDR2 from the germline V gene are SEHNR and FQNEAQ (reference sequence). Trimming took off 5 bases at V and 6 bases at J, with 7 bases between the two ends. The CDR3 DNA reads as TGTGCCAGCAGCCACGGGCCTGAAGCTTTCTTT. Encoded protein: CASSHGPEAFF.

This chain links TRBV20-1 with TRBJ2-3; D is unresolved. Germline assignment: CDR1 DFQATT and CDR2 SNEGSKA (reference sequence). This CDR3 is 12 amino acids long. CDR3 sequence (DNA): TGCAGAGCCCGCGACCCCGCGTATACGCAGTATTTT. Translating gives CRARDPAYTQYF.

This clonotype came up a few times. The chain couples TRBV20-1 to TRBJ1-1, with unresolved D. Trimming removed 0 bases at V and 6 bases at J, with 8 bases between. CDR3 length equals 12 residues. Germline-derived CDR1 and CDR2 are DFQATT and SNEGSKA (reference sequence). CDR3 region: CSARDSIPEAFF. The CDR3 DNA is TGCAGTGCTAGAGATAGTATCCCTGAAGCTTTCTTT.

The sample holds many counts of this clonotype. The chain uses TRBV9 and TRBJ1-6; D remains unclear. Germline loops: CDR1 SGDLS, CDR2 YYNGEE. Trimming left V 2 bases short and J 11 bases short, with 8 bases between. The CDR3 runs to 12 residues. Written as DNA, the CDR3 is TGTGCCAGCAGCGTGAGTACGGCACCCCTCCACTTT. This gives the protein CASSVSTAPLHF.

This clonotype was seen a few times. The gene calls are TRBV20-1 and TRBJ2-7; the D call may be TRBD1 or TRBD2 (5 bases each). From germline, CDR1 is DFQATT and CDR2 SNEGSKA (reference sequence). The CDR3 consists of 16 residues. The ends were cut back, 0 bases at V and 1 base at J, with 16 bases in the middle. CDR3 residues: CSARDQRKGTSYEQYF. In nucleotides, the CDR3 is TGCAGTGCTAGAGATCAGAGGAAAGGGACGTCCTACGAGCAGTACTTC.

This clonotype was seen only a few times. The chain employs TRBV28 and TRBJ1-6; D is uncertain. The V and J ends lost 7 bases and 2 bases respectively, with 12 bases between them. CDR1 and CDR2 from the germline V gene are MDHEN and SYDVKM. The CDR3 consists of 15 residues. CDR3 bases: TGTGCCAGCATTCCCGTGGCTCCCTATAATTCACCCCTCCACTTT. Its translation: CASIPVAPYNSPLHF.

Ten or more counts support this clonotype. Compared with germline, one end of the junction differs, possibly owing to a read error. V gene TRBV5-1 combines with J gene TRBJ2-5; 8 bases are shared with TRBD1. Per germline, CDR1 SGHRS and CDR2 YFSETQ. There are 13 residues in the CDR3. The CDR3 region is CASSPRQGETQYF. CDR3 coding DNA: TGTGCCAGCAGCCCCCGACAGGGGGAGACCCAGTACTTC.

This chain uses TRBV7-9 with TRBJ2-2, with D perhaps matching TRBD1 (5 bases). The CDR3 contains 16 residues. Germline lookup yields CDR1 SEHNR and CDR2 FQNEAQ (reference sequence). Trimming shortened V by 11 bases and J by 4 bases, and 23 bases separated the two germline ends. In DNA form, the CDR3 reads TGTGCCCACCAAGGAAGGGGAAATAGGGGCACCGGGGAGCTGTTTTTT. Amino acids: CAHQGRGNRGTGELFF.

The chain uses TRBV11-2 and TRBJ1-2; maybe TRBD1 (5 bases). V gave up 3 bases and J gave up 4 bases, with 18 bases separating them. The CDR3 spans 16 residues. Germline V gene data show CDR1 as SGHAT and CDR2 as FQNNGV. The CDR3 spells CASSFRSGRRLYGYTF. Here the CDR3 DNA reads TGTGCCAGCAGCTTCCGCTCGGGGCGCAGGCTCTATGGCTACACCTTC. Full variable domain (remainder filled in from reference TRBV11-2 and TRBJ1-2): EAGVAQSPRYKIIEKRQSVAFWCNPISGHATLYWYQQILGQGPKLLIQFQNNGVVDDSQLPKDRFSAERLKGVDSTLKIQPAKLEDSAVYLCASSFRSGRRLYGYTFGSGTRLTVV.

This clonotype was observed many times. CDR3 DNA sequence: TGCGCCAGCAGCTTATTAGAAGGGGGCTACAATGAGCAGTTCTTC. This translates into CASSLLEGGYNEQFF. The gene calls are TRBV5-1 and TRBJ2-1; D possibly corresponds to TRBD1 (6 bases). In germline, CDR1 is SGHRS, CDR2 YFSETQ. V gave up 2 bases and J gave up 3 bases, with 12 bases separating them. CDR3 length: 15 amino acids.

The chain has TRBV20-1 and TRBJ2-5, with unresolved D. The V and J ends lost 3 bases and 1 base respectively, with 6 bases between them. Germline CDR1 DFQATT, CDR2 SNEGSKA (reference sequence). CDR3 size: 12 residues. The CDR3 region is CSASRAQETQYF. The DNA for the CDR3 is TGCAGTGCTAGCCGGGCCCAAGAGACCCAGTACTTC.

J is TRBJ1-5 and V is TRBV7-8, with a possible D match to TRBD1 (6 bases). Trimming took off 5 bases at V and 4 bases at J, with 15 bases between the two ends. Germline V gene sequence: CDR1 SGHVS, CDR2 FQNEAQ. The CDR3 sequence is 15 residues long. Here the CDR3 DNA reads TGTGCCAGCAGCCAGGCACAGGGAATTAATCAGCCCCAGCATTTT. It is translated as CASSQAQGINQPQHF.

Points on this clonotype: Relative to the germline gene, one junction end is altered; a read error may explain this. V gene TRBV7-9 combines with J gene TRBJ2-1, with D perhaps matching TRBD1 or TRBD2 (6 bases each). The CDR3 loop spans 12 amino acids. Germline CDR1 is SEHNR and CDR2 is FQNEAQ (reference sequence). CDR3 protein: CASSLEGGLEFF. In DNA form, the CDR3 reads TGTGCCAGCAGTTTAGAGGGGGGACTGGAGTTCTTC.

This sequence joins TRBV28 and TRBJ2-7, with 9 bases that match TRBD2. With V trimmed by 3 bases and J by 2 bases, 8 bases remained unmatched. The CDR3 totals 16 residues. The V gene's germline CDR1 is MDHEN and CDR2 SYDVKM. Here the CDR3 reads CASSFLAGTRTYEQYF. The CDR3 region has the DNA TGTGCCAGCAGTTTTCTAGCGGGGACCCGTACCTACGAGCAGTACTTC.

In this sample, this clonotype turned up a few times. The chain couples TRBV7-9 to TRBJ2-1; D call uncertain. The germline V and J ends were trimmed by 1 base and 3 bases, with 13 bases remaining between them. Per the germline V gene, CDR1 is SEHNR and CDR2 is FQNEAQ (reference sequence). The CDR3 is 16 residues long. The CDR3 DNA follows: TGTGCCAGCAGCTTAGAAGTTGTAGCATTCTACAATGAGCAGTTCTTC. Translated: CASSLEVVAFYNEQFF.

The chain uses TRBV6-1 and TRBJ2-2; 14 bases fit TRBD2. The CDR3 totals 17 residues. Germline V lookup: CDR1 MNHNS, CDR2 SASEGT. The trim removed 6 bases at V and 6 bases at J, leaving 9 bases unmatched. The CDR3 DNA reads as TGTGCCAGCAGGGCTCCGGGACTAGCGGGAGCAGCCGGGGAGCTGTTTTTT. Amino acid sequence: CASRAPGLAGAAGELFF.

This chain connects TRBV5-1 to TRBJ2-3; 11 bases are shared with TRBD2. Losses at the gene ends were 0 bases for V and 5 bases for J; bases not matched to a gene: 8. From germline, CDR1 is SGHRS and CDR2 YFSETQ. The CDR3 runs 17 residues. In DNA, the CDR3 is TGCGCCAGCAGCTTGGCCACTAGCGGGAGTAGTAAAGATACGCAGTATTTT. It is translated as CASSLATSGSSKDTQYF.

CDR3 nucleotide sequence: TGTGCCAGCAGCGTAGTAGGCGCAGATACGCAGTATTTT. Encoded protein: CASSVVGADTQYF. The chain links TRBV9 to TRBJ2-3; D not certain. Germline V lookup: CDR1 SGDLS, CDR2 YYNGEE. This CDR3 spans 13 amino acids. V lost 0 bases and J 4 bases, leaving 6 bases between the germline ends.

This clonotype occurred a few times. CDR3 loop: CSARSTSGDSYEQYF. The CDR3 coding sequence is TGCAGTGCTAGGTCGACTAGCGGGGATTCCTACGAGCAGTACTTC. The chain employs TRBV20-1 and TRBJ2-7; 11 bases align to TRBD2. The V segment lost 3 bases and the J segment 1 base; nucleotides outside the gene matches: 5. The CDR3 consists of 15 residues. CDR1 and CDR2 (germline): DFQATT, SNEGSKA (reference sequence).

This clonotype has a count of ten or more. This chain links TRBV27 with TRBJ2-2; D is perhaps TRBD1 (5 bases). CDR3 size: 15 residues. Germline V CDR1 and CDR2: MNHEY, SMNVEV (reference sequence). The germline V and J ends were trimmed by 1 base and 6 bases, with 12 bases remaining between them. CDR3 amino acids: CASSLFSQGAGELFF. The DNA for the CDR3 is TGTGCCAGCAGTTTATTCTCGCAGGGTGCCGGGGAGCTGTTTTTT.

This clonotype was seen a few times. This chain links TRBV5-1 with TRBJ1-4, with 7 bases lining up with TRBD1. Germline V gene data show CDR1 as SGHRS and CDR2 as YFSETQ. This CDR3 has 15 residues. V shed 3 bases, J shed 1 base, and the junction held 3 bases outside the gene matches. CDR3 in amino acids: CASSSYRGTNEKLFF. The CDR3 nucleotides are TGCGCCAGCAGCTCGTACAGGGGAACTAATGAAAAACTGTTTTTT.